This T cell receptor (beta chain) was recovered during a study of T cell responses to AZD1222 COVID-19 vaccine. Study outcomes and limitations: The donors showed a predominance of white British ancestry and of females, with possible underestimation of clonal diversity.

Trimming removed 3 bases at V and 3 bases at J, with 12 bases between. In germline, CDR1 is ENHRY, CDR2 SYGVKD. CDR3 size: 15 residues. Sequencing was performed with immunoSEQ multiplex PCR; in TCRdb, only in-frame clones are kept and a portion is missing. Of about 140,000 clones in the sample, more than 85% were seen once. On this clone itself: Its cognate antigen is unknown.

This sequence joins TRBV10-3 and TRBJ2-1, with unresolved D. This clonotype was sampled from an adult in good health. This material consisted of peripheral blood, taken on day 0 of MenACWY control vaccination. The CDR3 region is CAISEPGSIYNEQFF. As DNA, the CDR3 is TGTGCCATCAGTGAACCCGGGTCGATCTACAATGAGCAGTTCTTC.